The source of this T cell receptor (beta chain) is a study of cytomegalovirus exposure and HLA in healthy donors (TCRdb year 2017). Turning to the overall study: An earlier analysis of several hundred of the donors reported over 250 Gb of sequence data and approximately 120 million unique TCR beta sequences obtained from 180 million or so T cells. An early release covering 550 to 650 HLA-typed donors comprised roughly 300 gigabases of sequencing data and around 86 million unique TCR sequences. Among the roughly 400 genotyped donors, 75% to 90% belonged to the genetic ancestry cluster associated with self-reported Caucasian donors. The aim of the study was to test whether cataloging public T cell receptors could identify signatures of past pathogen exposure. Using immunosequencing, the study profiled T cell repertoires from around 680 subjects and related those repertoires to cytomegalovirus serostatus. In addition to the first cohort of 650 to 800 subjects, a separate validation cohort of 100 to 150 different subjects was used. To predict cytomegalovirus infection status, the study brought together high-throughput TCR immunosequencing, statistical association of individual TCRs with disease status, and machine learning. A later analysis re-examined previously published TCR beta repertoires from roughly 650 donors and added high-resolution HLA genotyping to investigate patterns of TCR occurrence. In the later analysis, no new phenotypic data were used to find candidate immune exposures; instead, reliance was placed on TCR beta sequences and their occurrence across donors. To decide whether each TCR beta V gene segment behaved as functional or pseudogenic, an earlier analysis of some 570 of the donors relied on high-throughput TCR beta sequencing. Donor age, sex, ethnicity and CMV serostatus were compiled alongside the repertoire data. A later genetic analysis took genome-wide SNP genotypes for about 55% of the 666 donors and used that subset as a discovery cohort. Every discovery cohort repertoire had been produced on one sequencing platform. HLA typing covered class I and class II loci at four-digit resolution. The number of typed donors differed by locus: roughly 620-640 for A, B, C, DRB1 and DQB1; 500 to 550 for DQA1; roughly 600 for DPA1; and about 450 for DPB1. Four or five DR-DQ haplotypes were handled as single units for association and clustering, since linkage in the cohort was strong. Among some 400 genotyped donors of the cohort, an average of around 240,000 unique TCR beta nucleotide sequences was sequenced per donor, of which about 19% were non-productive. Broader findings and caveats from the paper: Because counts were too low, 15 to 20 rarely observed V segments, including chromosome 9 orphons, were excluded from the earlier analysis of a few hundred of the donors. The presence/absence analyses assumed that sequencing depth was roughly uniform across donors, and that assumption may not be true. Some IMGT-functional V segments, including TRBV6-2 and TRBV6-3, could not be told apart with the 87-base-pair reads, so those segments were excluded. Specific HLA alleles were associated with 15,000 to 20,000 TCR beta sequences at a false discovery rate of 0.05 in a later analysis. Because HLA typing was unavailable for some donors at each locus, only the typed subset was used in association tests. A further reported finding was that TCR beta sequences accurately predicted the HLA-A and HLA-B alleles for most subjects in the first cohort. Strong co-occurrence of HLA alleles, especially DR and DQ, made assigning TCR associations to individual alleles difficult. A later genetic analysis reported fewer N-insertions in productive TCRs among donors in an Asian-associated ancestry cluster than the approximately 670-donor mean. In a later analysis, HLA-associated TCR beta chains were found to be more clonally expanded and to have lower generation probabilities than equally common non-associated chains. An association between a missense DCLRE1C variant and V-gene and J-gene trimming of TCR beta chains was found in a later genetic analysis and replicated in an independent cohort. In a later analysis, TCR association rates were found to vary across HLA loci, with the most associated TCRs seen for DRB1 alleles and the fewest for HLA-C alleles. Correlated functional status among segregating V segments might reflect linkage disequilibrium, but an unknown experimental factor could not be ruled out. For the cohort, immune exposure information was limited to CMV serostatus. It was suggested by the authors that the approach could potentially be generalized to other disease states and immunological phenotypes. A few of the identified cytomegalovirus-associated TCR beta chains were confirmed in vitro to be specific for cytomegalovirus antigens. A cluster of highly shared sequence variants was judged likely to represent a technical artifact of the sequencing pipeline. In an earlier analysis of around 500 of the donors, most TCR beta V segments appeared in productive rearrangements about 90% or about 30% of the time, broadly matching IMGT annotations. A later analysis found that most CMV-associated TCR beta chains appeared HLA-restricted, with HLA associations seemingly driven largely by CMV exposure. The classifier was reported to diagnose cytomegalovirus status with high specificity and sensitivity in both the original and validation cohorts. In a later analysis, several top co-occurrence clusters were reported to appear linked to parvovirus B19, influenza, CMV and Epstein-Barr virus. A total of 150 or so TCR beta chains were listed by the study as associated with cytomegalovirus. Most TCR sequences were seen in very few donors, while some public TCRs were found in many individuals. This cohort had only TCR beta chains sequenced, and the lack of alpha or paired-chain data limited which features could be detected.

Inclusive of the bounding cysteine and phenylalanine, the CDR3 is 14 residues long. Only the CDR3 DNA is retained, 42 bases long and in frame from the first base. From V the trimming removes 2 bases and from J it removes 2 bases, while the gene matches leave 2 bases of the junction unaccounted for. CDR1 SGDLS and CDR2 YYNGEE are derived from the germline V gene. Concerning this clone itself: Its antigen is still unknown. Base-call qualities are not available, and no considerably larger clone is one nucleotide away. Other DNA sequences from this sample encode an identical CDR3 as well.

Library prep was done by the immunoSEQ multiplex PCR assay. The multiplex PCR relied on a mix of 60 forward primers for TCR Vbeta segments and 13 reverse primers for TCR Jbeta segments. The CDR3 region of rearranged TCR beta genes was amplified from genomic DNA with a multiplex PCR assay. The amplified TCR beta libraries were sequenced on the Illumina HiSeq System as 87-base-pair reads. In the source study's methods: In a later analysis, roughly 80 million unique TCR beta chains were counted across the approximately 620 repertoires, and roughly 10 million of these chains were shared by at least two donors. Raw reads were error-corrected and collapsed into unique sequences by a nearest-neighbor algorithm in which closely related sequences were merged to remove PCR and sequencing errors. Alignment of CDR3 sequences to IMGT reference sequences was used to assign V, D and J gene segments. For a sequence to be retained, a match of at least six nucleotides to both a V gene segment and a J gene segment was required. Rearrangements were called productive when the CDR3 lacked stop codons and stayed in frame with V and J; all others were non-productive. CDR3 was defined according to IMGT convention as the region running from the second conserved V-encoded cysteine to the conserved J-encoded phenylalanine. The earlier analysis of fewer than 700 of the donors excluded sequences that lacked an unambiguous match to a single V gene segment. An earlier analysis of several hundred of the donors called V segments functional above 56.7% productive rearrangements and segregating when the between-donor standard deviation exceeded 5%. To diagnose cytomegalovirus status from the catalog of TCR beta chain sequences, a statistical classification framework was built. V and J gene assignment, in a later analysis, came from comparing TCR nucleotide sequences with IMGT/GENE-DB human TR gene sequences. Using the TCRdist pipeline, a later analysis assigned CDR3 sequences along with most-parsimonious VDJ recombination scenarios. In a later analysis, each TCR beta chain was defined by its CDR3 amino acid sequence together with its V-gene family, and reads lacking a unique V-gene family were excluded. To address suspected cross-contamination and a sequencing artifact, a later analysis removed 550 to 750 highly shared, low-generation-probability nucleotide sequences. A later analysis calculated a clonal expansion index for each public chain from normalized within-repertoire ranks of inferred template counts. In a later analysis, generation probabilities were computed using a VDJ recombination model fitted to out-of-frame rearrangements, and the results were checked against IGoR. In a later analysis, hypergeometric tests were used to score TCR-TCR, TCR-HLA and TCR-CMV co-occurrence, with a repertoire-size bias correction applied to TCR pairs. To estimate false discovery rates, a later analysis permuted the HLA or CMV assignments 20 times. In a later analysis, co-occurring TCRs were grouped using DBSCAN, with TCRdist sequence similarity added in when clustering inside HLA-allele-positive subsets. Repertoires with fewer than 30,000 or more than 120,000 public chains, plus five repertoires with anomalous nucleotide sharing, were excluded from co-occurrence clustering. The source is immuneACCESS, and TCRdb retained only in-frame sequences with V and J called. Part of the clones is not carried over; for the studies checked, unresolved V genes explain less than half of this, and the remainder is unexplained. V and J calls plus clone size are reproduced from that table; the DNA served to infer D and trimming. Within this sample are roughly 54,000 clones, with about 71% of them counted one time only. The top ten hold approximately 19% of the sample.

The cohort consisted of 666 healthy bone marrow donors. Cohort members were all nominally healthy when sampled, although unrecorded immune exposures were likely present. The donor was CMV seropositive and was included in the group of almost 300 seropositive cohort members. Every donor gave a peripheral blood sample, and the peripheral blood mononuclear cells from that sample were used for TCR beta sequencing. Genomic DNA extraction from the blood cell samples was performed with the Qiagen DNeasy Blood Extraction Kit. Rearrangement joined TRBV9 to TRBJ1-2; 8 bases in the middle match TRBD1. The TCR was taken from a woman aged 60-75 years in good health and CMV-seropositive. The sample was PBMCs. The CDR3 protein: CASSVGQGNYGYTF. The bases read TGTGCCAGCAGCGTCGGACAGGGAAACTATGGCTACACCTTC.